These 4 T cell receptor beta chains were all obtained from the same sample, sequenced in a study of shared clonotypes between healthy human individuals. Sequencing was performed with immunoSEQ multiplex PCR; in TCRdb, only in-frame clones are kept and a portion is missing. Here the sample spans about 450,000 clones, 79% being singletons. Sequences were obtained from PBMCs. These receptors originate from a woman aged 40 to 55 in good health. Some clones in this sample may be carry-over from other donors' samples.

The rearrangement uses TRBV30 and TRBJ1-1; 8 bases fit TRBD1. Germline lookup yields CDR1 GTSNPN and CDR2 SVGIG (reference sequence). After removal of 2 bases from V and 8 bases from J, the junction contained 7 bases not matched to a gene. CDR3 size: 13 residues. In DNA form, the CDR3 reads TGTGCCTGGAGTTCGCCCAGGGGGCGAGAAGCTTTCTTT. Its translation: CAWSSPRGREAFF.

The CDR3 DNA reads as TGTGCCAGCAATGACCACTTCGGGACAGGGGGCATATCGGGCTACACCTTC. Its translation is CASNDHFGTGGISGYTF. This chain uses TRBV25-1 with TRBJ1-2, with 12 bases lining up with TRBD1. The CDR3 totals 17 residues. J gave up 8 bases and V 7 bases, and 17 bases lay outside the gene matches. In germline, CDR1 is MGHDK, CDR2 SYGVNS.

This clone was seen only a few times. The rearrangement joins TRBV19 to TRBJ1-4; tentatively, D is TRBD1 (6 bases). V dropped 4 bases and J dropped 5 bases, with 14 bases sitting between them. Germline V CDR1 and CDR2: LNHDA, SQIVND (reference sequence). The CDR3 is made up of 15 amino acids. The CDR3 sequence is CASSTEDRWNEKLFF. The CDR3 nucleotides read TGTGCCAGTAGTACCGAGGACAGATGGAATGAAAAACTGTTTTTT.

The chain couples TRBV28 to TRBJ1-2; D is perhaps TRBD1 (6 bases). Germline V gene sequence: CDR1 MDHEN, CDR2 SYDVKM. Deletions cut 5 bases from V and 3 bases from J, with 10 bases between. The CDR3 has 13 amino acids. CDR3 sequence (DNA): TGTGCCAGCAGTAAACAGGGACACTATGGCTACACCTTC. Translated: CASSKQGHYGYTF.